This T cell receptor (beta chain) was found in a study of T cell repertoires in cytomegalovirus infection. Study background: Recently described HLA-C-restricted plus well-studied HLA-B-restricted CMV epitopes were used. From public TCR beta signatures came an indication of both CMV infection and matching HLA type.

As concerns this clonotype: Its cognate antigen is unknown.

CDR1 is MGHRA, CDR2 YSYEKL, per germline. This CDR3 region has 15 residues. V was trimmed by 0 bases and J by 5 bases, leaving 11 bases between them. Findings and caveats of the study: People with CMV and the relevant HLA were identified by cumulative public TCR beta family frequency. The ex vivo response showed dominance by HLA-C-restricted CMV-specific TCR beta clonotypes.

TCRdb re-derived calls from the reads in MiXCR, one entry per CDR3 protein. The profile covers 900,000 to 950,000 distinct CDR3 sequences, with roughly 30% appearing a single time and more than 12% taken by the ten largest. This sequence joins TRBV4-1 and TRBJ2-1; a possible D gene is TRBD1 (6 bases). The sample was cultured CD8+ T cells from PBMCs, taken from culture after CMV antigen stimulation. The receptor was derived from a human donor in good health (CMV status not recorded). Some clones in this sample may be carry-over from other donors' samples. The CDR3 region has the DNA TGCGCCAGCAGCCAAGAACAACAGGGTGACAATGAGCAGTTCTTC. Translated: CASSQEQQGDNEQFF.